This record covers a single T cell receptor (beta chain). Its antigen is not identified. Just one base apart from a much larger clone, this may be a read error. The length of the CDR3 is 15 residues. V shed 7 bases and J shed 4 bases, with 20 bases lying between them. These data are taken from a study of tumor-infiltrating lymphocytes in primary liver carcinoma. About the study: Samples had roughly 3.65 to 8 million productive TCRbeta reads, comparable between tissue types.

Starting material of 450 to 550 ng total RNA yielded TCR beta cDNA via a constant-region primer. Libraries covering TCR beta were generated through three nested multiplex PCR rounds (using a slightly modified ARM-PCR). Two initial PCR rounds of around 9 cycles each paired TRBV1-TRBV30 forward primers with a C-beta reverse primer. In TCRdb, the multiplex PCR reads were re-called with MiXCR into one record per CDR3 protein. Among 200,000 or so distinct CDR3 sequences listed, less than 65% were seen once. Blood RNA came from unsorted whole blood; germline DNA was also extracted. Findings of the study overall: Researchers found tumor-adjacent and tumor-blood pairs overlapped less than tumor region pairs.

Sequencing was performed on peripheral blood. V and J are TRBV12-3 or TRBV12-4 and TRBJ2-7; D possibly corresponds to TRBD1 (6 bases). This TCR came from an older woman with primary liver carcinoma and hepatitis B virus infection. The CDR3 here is CASTMTGPRTYEQYF. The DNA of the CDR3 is TGTGCCAGCACCATGACAGGCCCTAGGACTTACGAGCAGTACTTC.